What follows is one T cell receptor beta chain and its context. Its antigen is currently unknown. Trimming left V 5 bases short and J 8 bases short, with 28 bases between. The germline V gene encodes CDR1 MDHEN and CDR2 SYDVKM. The CDR3 contains 18 residues. The record originates from a study of PD-1 blockade in classical Hodgkin lymphoma. Overall study findings and caveats: According to reports, newly diagnosed patients had lower baseline TCR diversity than healthy donors, and relapsed/refractory patients had lower baseline TCR diversity still. The origin of the repertoire differences remains undefined, with disease activity or prior therapy as possible causes.

Clones were read by immunoSEQ multiplex PCR, and TCRdb kept only the in-frame ones, dropping some. The sample lists 17,000 or so clones, roughly nine tenths occurring once. The time point denotes: newly diagnosed, previously untreated cHL patient sample. The TCR comes from a human donor with classical Hodgkin lymphoma. This chain joins TRBV28 and TRBJ1-5, with D possibly being TRBD1 (5 bases). The sample comprised peripheral blood mononuclear cells (PBMCs). CDR3: CASSGGETRDGPGEPQHF. CDR3 sequence (DNA): TGTGCCAGCAGTGGGGGGGAAACACGGGACGGACCTGGGGAGCCCCAGCATTTT.